The next 21 T cell receptor beta chains were all read from a single sample in a study of blood T cell repertoires in COVID-19 (dated by TCRdb to the early 2020s). Receptor libraries were prepared by the immunoSEQ multiplex PCR assay. In TCRdb, the immuneACCESS table is reduced to in-frame sequences with V and J assigned. These tables do not hold every clone; where another copy was compared, an unresolved V gene accounts for under half, and the others remain unexplained. This sample holds approximately 250,000 clones; around 88% were observed only once. Over 1.5% of the sample comes from the top ten. The sequenced material came from peripheral blood. These receptors were taken from a man aged 25 to 40 with active or convalescent COVID-19.

The chain recombines TRBV19 with TRBJ1-5, with D maybe TRBD1 (6 bases). With 3 bases removed from V and 4 bases from J, the gap between germline ends came to 10 bases. The CDR3 is made up of 14 amino acids. The germline V gene has CDR1 LNHDA and CDR2 SQIVND (reference sequence). The CDR3 DNA reads as TGTGCCAGTAGTATCGGGACAAGAAATCAGCCCCAGCATTTT. This codes for CASSIGTRNQPQHF.

In the case of this clone: This specimen includes other DNA sequences encoding the same CDR3. The chain is built from TRBV11-2 and TRBJ2-7; D is undetermined. The germline CDR1 and CDR2 sequences are SGHAT and FQNNGV. V shed 3 bases and J shed 4 bases, with 7 bases lying between them. This CDR3 has 12 residues. DNA of the CDR3: TGTGCCAGCAGCTTCTCAGGTTACGAGCAGTACTTC. Translation gives CASSFSGYEQYF.

V is TRBV4-1 and J is TRBJ1-2, with D possibly being TRBD1 (6 bases). The germline V gene encodes CDR1 MGHRA and CDR2 YSYEKL. Trimming left V 3 bases short and J 4 bases short, with 21 bases between. The CDR3 is 17 residues long. CDR3: CASSHPGNYRDTYGYTF. The DNA of the CDR3 is TGCGCCAGCAGCCACCCAGGGAACTACAGGGATACCTATGGCTACACCTTC.

This sequence joins TRBV29-1 and TRBJ2-7; 12 bases align to TRBD2. Germline V gene sequence: CDR1 SQVTM, CDR2 ANQGSEA. Unmatched junction bases numbered 8, after V lost 7 bases and J lost 4 bases. The CDR3 totals 14 residues. DNA of the CDR3: TGCAGCGGCCTTCTAGCGGGGGGGCCATACGAGCAGTACTTC. Amino acid sequence: CSGLLAGGPYEQYF.

The CDR3 loop is CSADKENEQFF. The CDR3 nucleotides read TGCAGTGCTGACAAAGAGAATGAGCAGTTCTTC. The rearrangement joins TRBV20-1 to TRBJ2-1; the D is unclear. Germline V CDR1 and CDR2: DFQATT, SNEGSKA (reference sequence). This CDR3 contains 11 residues. With 5 bases removed from V and 7 bases from J, the gap between germline ends came to 9 bases.

In its sample, this clone was seen a few times. The genes are TRBV19 and TRBJ1-1; the D is unclear. V lost 5 bases and J lost 3, with 10 bases in between. The germline V gene has CDR1 LNHDA and CDR2 SQIVND (reference sequence). CDR3 length equals 13 residues. This CDR3 reads CASSPAGYTEAFF. CDR3 bases: TGTGCCAGTAGTCCAGCGGGGTACACTGAAGCTTTCTTT.

The rearrangement uses TRBV5-4 and TRBJ2-7, with 8 bases fitting TRBD1. The germline CDR1 and CDR2 sequences are SGHNT and YYREEE (reference sequence). The CDR3 extends over 14 amino acids. J lost 5 bases, V lost 3 bases, and 7 bases had no gene match. The CDR3 spells CASSSPGGNDEQYF. DNA of the CDR3: TGTGCCAGCAGCTCGCCAGGGGGCAATGACGAGCAGTACTTC.

The chain joins TRBV10-3 to TRBJ1-4; the D is unclear. CDR3 length equals 13 residues. Germline lookup yields CDR1 ENHRY and CDR2 SYGVKD. Trimming cost V 3 bases and J 6 bases, with 8 bases left between them. CDR3 residues: CAISDLTDEKLFF. In DNA form, the CDR3 reads TGTGCCATCAGTGACCTAACCGATGAAAAACTGTTTTTT.

A single count supports this clone. V usage is TRBV6-4 and J usage is TRBJ1-5; 7 positions match TRBD1. V dropped 5 bases and J dropped 7; count of bases not matched to a gene: 5. The CDR3 runs to 13 residues. The V gene's germline CDR1 is MRHNA and CDR2 SNTAGT. CDR3 region: CASSPDRDQPQHF. The CDR3, as DNA: TGTGCCAGCAGTCCTGACAGGGACCAGCCCCAGCATTTT.

This sequence joins TRBV25-1 and TRBJ2-5; 7 bases are a match to TRBD2. Per the germline V gene, CDR1 is MGHDK and CDR2 is SYGVNS. This CDR3 spans 17 amino acids. With V trimmed by 6 bases and J by 0 bases, 13 bases remained unmatched. This CDR3 reads CASSRRGSTWYQETQYF. CDR3 sequence (DNA): TGTGCCAGCAGCCGGCGGGGGAGCACTTGGTACCAAGAGACCCAGTACTTC.

The V gene is TRBV7-8, the J gene TRBJ2-1; TRBD1 might be the D (6 bases). Germline assignment: CDR1 SGHVS and CDR2 FQNEAQ. The V end was cut by 1 base, the J end by 7 bases, with 14 bases between. The CDR3 extends over 15 amino acids. CDR3 amino acids: CASSLVVGARNEQFF. CDR3 bases: TGTGCCAGCAGCTTAGTTGTGGGGGCAAGAAATGAGCAGTTCTTC. Full variable domain (rest looked up from reference TRBV7-8 and TRBJ2-1): GAGVSQSPRYKVAKRGQDVALRCDPISGHVSLFWYQQALGQGPEFLTYFQNEAQLDKSGLPSDRFFAERPEGSVSTLKIQRTQQEDSAVYLCASSLVVGARNEQFFGPGTRLTVL.

V gene TRBV4-2 combines with J gene TRBJ2-3; D call uncertain. Trimming took 7 bases from V and 2 from J, leaving 7 bases between them. The germline V gene encodes CDR1 LGHNA and CDR2 YNFKEQ. The CDR3 contains 12 residues. The DNA of the CDR3 is TGTGCCAGCACCGACTCCACAGATACGCAGTATTTT. Encoded protein: CASTDSTDTQYF.

The chain employs TRBV4-2 and TRBJ2-7, with 8 bases fitting TRBD2. Per the germline V gene, CDR1 is LGHNA and CDR2 is YNFKEQ. The junction had 6 bases not matched to a gene; V was cut back by 0 bases and J by 2 bases. The CDR3 loop spans 16 amino acids. This CDR3 reads CASSQEWRGATYEQYF. CDR3 bases: TGTGCCAGCAGCCAAGAGTGGCGGGGGGCAACCTACGAGCAGTACTTC.

The DNA of the CDR3 is TGTGCCACCAGCCGCCGGGACAGCGAGCAGTACTTC. Residues: CATSRRDSEQYF. The chain uses TRBV15 and TRBJ2-7; 7 bases match TRBD1. The CDR3 covers 12 residues. Per the germline V gene, CDR1 is LNHNV and CDR2 is YYDKDF (reference sequence). V dropped 5 bases and J dropped 6; count of bases not matched to a gene: 4.

The CDR3 reads CASSYHTDSINTEAFF. The CDR3 DNA reads as TGTGCCAGCAGTTACCATACCGACAGTATCAACACTGAAGCTTTCTTT. V gene TRBV6-2 or TRBV6-3 combines with J gene TRBJ1-1; weak D call: TRBD1 (5 bases). Germline CDR1 MNHEY, CDR2 SVGEGT. The length of the CDR3 is 16 residues. Trimming pared 2 bases from V and 2 bases from J, leaving 15 bases between.

The chain recombines TRBV3-1 (or the pseudogene TRBV3-2) with TRBJ1-2; no definite D call. This CDR3 contains 13 residues. Per germline, CDR1 LGHDT and CDR2 YNNKEL (reference sequence). Trimming took 3 bases from V and 7 from J, leaving 12 bases between them. Here the CDR3 DNA reads TGTGCCAGCAGCCACGGGGTATCGGCTGGCTACACCTTC. It translates to CASSHGVSAGYTF.

This clone was counted between two and nine times. The J gene is TRBJ2-3, the V gene TRBV6-1, with D perhaps TRBD2 (7 bases). Trimming removed 0 bases at V and 4 bases at J, with 20 bases between. This CDR3 spans 18 amino acids. Germline lookup yields CDR1 MNHNS and CDR2 SASEGT. As DNA, the CDR3 is TGTGCCAGCAGTGAAGCGAGATTGGGTGGGGGGGCCGCAGATACGCAGTATTTT. Translation: CASSEARLGGGAADTQYF.

The rearrangement links TRBV4-3 to TRBJ2-5; D is unclear. Trimming stripped 0 bases from V and 3 bases from J, with 11 bases between. Germline CDR1 reads LGHNA; CDR2 reads YSLEER. The CDR3 loop spans 15 amino acids. The CDR3 DNA is TGCGCCAGCAGCCAAGATAACACGATTGAAGAGACCCAGTACTTC. Its protein is CASSQDNTIEETQYF.

The chain joins TRBV19 to TRBJ2-2; 8 nucleotides match TRBD2. Per the germline V gene, CDR1 is LNHDA and CDR2 is SQIVND (reference sequence). V was clipped by 5 bases and J by 6 bases; unmatched bases: 11. CDR3 length: 16 residues. The CDR3 nucleotides are TGTGCCAGTAGTCCAACTACCGGGGGGGCCCCCGGGGAGCTGTTTTTT. This translates into CASSPTTGGAPGELFF.

J is TRBJ2-5 and V is TRBV18, with 7 bases aligning to TRBD2. The germline gives CDR1 KGHSH, CDR2 LQKENI. V lost 2 bases and J lost 7; bases outside the gene matches: 10. CDR3 length equals 15 residues. The CDR3 is CASSPRISGEGTQYF. CDR3 nucleotide sequence: TGTGCCAGCTCACCAAGAATCAGCGGGGAGGGGACCCAGTACTTC.

The V call is TRBV5-3, the J call TRBJ2-2, with unresolved D. TRBV5-3 is known as an ORF, though its function is uncertain. The CDR3 is 11 residues long. V lost 9 bases and J 8 bases, leaving 11 bases between the germline ends. DNA of the CDR3: TGTGCCACCGCGGCGCGGGGGGAGCTGTTTTTT. This translates into CATAARGELFF.